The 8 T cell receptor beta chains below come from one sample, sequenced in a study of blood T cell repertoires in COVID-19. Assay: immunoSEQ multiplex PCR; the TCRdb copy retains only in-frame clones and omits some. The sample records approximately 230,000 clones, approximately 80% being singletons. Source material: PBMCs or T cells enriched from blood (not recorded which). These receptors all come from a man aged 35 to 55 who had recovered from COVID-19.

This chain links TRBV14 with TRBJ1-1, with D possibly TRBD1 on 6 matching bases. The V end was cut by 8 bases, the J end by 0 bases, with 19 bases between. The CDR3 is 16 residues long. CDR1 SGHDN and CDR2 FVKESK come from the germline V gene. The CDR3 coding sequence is TGTGCCAGCCCCAAGAACCGGGACACCATGAACACTGAAGCTTTCTTT. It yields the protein CASPKNRDTMNTEAFF.

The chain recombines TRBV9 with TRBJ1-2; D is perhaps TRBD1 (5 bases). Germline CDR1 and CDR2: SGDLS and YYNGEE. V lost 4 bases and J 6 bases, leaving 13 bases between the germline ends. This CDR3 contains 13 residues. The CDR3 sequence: CASSPRRGDGYTF. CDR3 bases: TGTGCCAGCAGCCCCCGTAGGGGCGATGGCTACACCTTC.

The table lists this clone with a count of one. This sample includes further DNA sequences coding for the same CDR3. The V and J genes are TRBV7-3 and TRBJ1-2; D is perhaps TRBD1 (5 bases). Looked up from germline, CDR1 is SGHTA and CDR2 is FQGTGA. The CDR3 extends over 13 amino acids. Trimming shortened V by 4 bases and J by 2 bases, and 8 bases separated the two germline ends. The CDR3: CASSSGQNYGYTF. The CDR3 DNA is TGTGCCAGCAGCTCTGGACAAAACTATGGCTACACCTTC.

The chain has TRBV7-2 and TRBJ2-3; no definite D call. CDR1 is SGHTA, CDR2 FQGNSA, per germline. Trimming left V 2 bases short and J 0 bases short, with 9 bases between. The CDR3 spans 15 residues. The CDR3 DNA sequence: TGTGCCAGCAGCTTATTCGCCGGTAGCACAGATACGCAGTATTTT. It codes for CASSLFAGSTDTQYF.

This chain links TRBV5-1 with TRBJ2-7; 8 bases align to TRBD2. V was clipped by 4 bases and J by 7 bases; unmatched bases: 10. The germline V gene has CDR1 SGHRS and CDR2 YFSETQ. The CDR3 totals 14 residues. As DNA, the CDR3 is TGCGCCAGCAGCGCCCACGGGGGGGCGGGGGAGCAGTACTTC. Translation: CASSAHGGAGEQYF.

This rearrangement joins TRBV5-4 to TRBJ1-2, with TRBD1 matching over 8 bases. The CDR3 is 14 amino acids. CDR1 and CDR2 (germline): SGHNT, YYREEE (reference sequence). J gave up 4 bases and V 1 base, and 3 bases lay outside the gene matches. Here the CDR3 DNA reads TGTGCCAGCAGCTTGAAGCAGGGGGCCTATGGCTACACCTTC. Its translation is CASSLKQGAYGYTF.

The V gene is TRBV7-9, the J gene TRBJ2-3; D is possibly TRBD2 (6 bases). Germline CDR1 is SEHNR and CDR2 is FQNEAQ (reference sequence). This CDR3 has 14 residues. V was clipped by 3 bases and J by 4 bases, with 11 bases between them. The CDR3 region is CASSFAGTPDTQYF. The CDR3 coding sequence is TGTGCCAGCAGCTTCGCGGGGACCCCAGATACGCAGTATTTT.

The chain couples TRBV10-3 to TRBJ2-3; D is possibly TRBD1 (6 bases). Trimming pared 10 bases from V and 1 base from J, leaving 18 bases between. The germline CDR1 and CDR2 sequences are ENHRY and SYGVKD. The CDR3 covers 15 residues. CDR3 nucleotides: TGTGCCACCCGCCGTGGACAGCCCGGCACAGATACGCAGTATTTT. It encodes CATRRGQPGTDTQYF.